This TCR beta chain emerged from a study of T cells expressing NK-cell markers. Germline assignment: CDR1 MNHEY and CDR2 SVGEGT. The CDR3 has 14 amino acids. From the 5' RACE reads, TCRdb lists one entry per CDR3 protein and no DNA. The sample holds hundreds of thousands of distinct CDR3 sequences. Material for sequencing was blood T cells: a sorted CD56 or NKG2C T cell subset, CD4+ or CD8+ T cells, or bulk PBMC T cells (not recorded which). The receptor's source is a man aged 18 to 69 in good health. This chain joins TRBV6-2 or TRBV6-3 and TRBJ1-5; TCRdb outputs TRBD1, but without DNA this stays unchecked. The CDR3 spells CASSYGRPAQPQHF.